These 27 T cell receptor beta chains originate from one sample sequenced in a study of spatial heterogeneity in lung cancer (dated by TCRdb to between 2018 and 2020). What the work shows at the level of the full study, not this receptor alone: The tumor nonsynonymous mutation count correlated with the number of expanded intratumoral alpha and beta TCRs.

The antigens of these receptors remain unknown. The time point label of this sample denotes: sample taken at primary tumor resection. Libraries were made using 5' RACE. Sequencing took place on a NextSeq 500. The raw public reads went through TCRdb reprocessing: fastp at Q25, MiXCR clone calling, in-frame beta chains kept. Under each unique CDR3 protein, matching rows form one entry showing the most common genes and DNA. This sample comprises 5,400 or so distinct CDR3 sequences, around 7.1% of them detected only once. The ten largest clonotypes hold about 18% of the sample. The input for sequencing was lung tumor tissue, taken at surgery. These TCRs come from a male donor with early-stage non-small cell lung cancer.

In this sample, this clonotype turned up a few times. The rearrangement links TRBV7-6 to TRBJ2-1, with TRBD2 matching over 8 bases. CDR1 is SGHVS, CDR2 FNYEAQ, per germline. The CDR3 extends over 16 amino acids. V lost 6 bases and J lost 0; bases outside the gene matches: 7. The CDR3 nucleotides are TGTGCCAGCAGTCGGACTAGCCTTATCTCCTACAATGAGCAGTTCTTC. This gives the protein CASSRTSLISYNEQFF.

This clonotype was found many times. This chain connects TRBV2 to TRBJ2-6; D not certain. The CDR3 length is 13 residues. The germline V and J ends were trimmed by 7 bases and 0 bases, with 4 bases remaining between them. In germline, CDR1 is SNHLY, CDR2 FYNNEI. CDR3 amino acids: CASKGSGANVLTF. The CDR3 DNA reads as TGTGCCAGCAAAGGCTCTGGGGCCAACGTCCTGACTTTC. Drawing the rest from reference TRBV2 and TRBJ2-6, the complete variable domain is EPEVTQTPSHQVTQMGQEVILRCVPISNHLYFYWYRQILGQKVEFLVSFYNNEISEKSEIFDDQFSVERPDGSNFTLKIRSTKLEDSAMYFCASKGSGANVLTFGAGSRLTVL.

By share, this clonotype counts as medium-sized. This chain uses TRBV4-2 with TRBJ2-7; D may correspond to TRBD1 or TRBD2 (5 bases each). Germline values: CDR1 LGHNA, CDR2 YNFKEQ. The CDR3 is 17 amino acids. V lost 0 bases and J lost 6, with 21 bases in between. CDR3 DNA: TGTGCCAGCAGCCAAGAACTCGGGACGGAGAAGGGAGTCGAGCAGTACTTC. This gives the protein CASSQELGTEKGVEQYF.

The CDR3 DNA reads as TGTGCCAGCAGCCTCCGGGACCTATTCAGAGAGACCCAGTACTTC. Translation: CASSLRDLFRETQYF. The V gene is TRBV7-2, the J gene TRBJ2-5, with D perhaps given as TRBD1 or TRBD2 (5 bases each). This CDR3 is built from 15 residues. The germline gives CDR1 SGHTA, CDR2 FQGNSA. Trimming shortened V by 5 bases and J by 4 bases, and 17 bases separated the two germline ends.

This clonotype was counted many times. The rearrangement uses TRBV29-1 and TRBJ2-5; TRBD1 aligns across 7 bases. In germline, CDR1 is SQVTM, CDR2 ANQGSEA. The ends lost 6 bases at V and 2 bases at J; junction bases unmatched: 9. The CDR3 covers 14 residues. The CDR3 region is CSVAASTGQETQYF. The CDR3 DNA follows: TGCAGCGTCGCGGCGTCGACAGGGCAAGAGACCCAGTACTTC.

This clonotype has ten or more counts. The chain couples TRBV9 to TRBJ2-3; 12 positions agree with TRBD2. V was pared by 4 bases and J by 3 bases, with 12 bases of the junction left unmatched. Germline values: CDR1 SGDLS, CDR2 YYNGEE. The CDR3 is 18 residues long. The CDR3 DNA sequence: TGTGCCAGCAGCTCCGGACTAGCGGGACCTCAGATGACAGATACGCAGTATTTT. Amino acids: CASSSGLAGPQMTDTQYF.

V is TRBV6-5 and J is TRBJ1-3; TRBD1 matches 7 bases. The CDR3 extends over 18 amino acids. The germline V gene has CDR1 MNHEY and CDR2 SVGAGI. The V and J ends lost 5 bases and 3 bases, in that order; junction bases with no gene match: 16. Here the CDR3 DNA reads TGTGCCAGCAGTAGGGACAGTCTACCGATACCTTTTGGAAACACCATATATTTT. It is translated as CASSRDSLPIPFGNTIYF.

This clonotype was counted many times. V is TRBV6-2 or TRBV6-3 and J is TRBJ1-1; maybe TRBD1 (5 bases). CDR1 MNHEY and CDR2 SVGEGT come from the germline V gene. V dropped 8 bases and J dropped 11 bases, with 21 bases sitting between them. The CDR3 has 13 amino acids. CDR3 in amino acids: CASGKAQTARAFF. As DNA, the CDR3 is TGTGCCAGCGGGAAGGCACAGACAGCACGGGCTTTCTTT.

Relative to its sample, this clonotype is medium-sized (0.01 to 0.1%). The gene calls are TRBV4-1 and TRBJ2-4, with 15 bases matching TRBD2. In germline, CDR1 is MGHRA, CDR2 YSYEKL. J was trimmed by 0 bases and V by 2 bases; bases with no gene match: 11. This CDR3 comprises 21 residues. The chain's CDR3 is CASSQSGTSGGNALAKNIQYF. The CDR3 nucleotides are TGCGCCAGCAGCCAATCCGGGACTAGCGGGGGGAACGCACTAGCCAAAAACATTCAGTACTTC.

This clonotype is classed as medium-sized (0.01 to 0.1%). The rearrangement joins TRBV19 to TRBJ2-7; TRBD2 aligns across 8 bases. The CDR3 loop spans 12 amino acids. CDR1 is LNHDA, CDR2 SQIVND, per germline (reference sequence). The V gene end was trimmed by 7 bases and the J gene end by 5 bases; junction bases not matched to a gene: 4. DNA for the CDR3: TGTGCCAGTAACCGAGCGGGAGACGAGCAGTACTTC. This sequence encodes CASNRAGDEQYF.

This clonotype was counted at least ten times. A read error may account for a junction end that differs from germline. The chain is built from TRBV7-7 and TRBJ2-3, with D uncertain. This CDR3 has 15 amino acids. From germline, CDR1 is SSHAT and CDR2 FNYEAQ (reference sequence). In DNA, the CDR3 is TGTGCTAGCAGCCCCGGCTACTCCCAATCAGATACGCAGTATTTT. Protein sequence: CASSPGYSQSDTQYF.

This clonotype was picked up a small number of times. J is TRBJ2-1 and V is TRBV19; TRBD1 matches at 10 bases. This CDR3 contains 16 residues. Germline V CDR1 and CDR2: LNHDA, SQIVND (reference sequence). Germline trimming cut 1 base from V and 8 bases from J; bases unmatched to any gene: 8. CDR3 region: CASSIGETGGHDEQFF. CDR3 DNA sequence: TGTGCCAGTAGTATAGGTGAGACAGGGGGCCACGATGAGCAGTTCTTC.

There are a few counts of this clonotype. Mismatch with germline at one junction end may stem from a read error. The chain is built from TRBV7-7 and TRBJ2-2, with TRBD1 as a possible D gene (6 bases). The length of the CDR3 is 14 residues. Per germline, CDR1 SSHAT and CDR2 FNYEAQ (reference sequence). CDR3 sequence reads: CASSFDRSTGELFF. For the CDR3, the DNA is TGTGCTAGCAGCTTCGACAGGTCAACCGGGGAGCTGTTTTTT.

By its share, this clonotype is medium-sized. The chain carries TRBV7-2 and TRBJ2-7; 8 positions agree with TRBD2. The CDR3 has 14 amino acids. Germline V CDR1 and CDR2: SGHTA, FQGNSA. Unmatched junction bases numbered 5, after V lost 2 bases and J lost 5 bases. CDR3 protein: CASSLIAGTNEQYF. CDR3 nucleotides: TGTGCCAGCAGCTTAATAGCGGGAACCAACGAGCAGTACTTC.

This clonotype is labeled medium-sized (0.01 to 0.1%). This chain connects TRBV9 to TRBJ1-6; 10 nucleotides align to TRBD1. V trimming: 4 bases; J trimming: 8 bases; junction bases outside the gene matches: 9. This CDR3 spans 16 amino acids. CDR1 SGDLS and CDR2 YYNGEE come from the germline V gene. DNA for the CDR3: TGTGCCAGCAGCTCTGAAACCGGGACAGGGGATTCACCCCTCCACTTT. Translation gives CASSSETGTGDSPLHF.

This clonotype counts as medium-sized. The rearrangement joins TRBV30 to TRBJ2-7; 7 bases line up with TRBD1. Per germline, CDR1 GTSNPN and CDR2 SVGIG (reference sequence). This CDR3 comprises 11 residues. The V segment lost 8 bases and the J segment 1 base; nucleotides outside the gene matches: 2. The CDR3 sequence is CAGGQSYEQYF. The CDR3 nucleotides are TGTGCCGGGGGACAGTCCTACGAGCAGTACTTC.

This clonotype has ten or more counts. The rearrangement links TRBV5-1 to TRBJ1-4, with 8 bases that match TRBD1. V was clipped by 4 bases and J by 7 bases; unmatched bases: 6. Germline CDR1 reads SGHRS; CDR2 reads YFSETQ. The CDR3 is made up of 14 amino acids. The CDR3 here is CASSPDRGGEKLFF. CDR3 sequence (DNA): TGCGCCAGCAGCCCAGACAGGGGTGGTGAAAAACTGTTTTTT. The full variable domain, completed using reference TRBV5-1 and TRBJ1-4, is KAGVTQTPRYLIKTRGQQVTLSCSPISGHRSVSWYQQTPGQGLQFLFEYFSETQRNKGNFPGRFSGRQFSNSRSEMNVSTLELGDSALYLCASSPDRGGEKLFFGSGTQLSVL.

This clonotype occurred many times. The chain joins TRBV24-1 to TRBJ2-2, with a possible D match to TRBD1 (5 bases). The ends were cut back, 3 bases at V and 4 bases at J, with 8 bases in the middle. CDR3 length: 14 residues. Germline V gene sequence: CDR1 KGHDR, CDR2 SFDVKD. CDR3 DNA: TGTGCCACCAGTGATGAACAGGTCACCGGGGAGCTGTTTTTT. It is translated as CATSDEQVTGELFF.

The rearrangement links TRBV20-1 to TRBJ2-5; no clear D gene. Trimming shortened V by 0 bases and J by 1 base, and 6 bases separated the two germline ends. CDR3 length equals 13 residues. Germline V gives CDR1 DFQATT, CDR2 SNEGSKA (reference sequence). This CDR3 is CSAREYTQETQYF. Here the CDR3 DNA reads TGCAGTGCTAGAGAGTATACCCAAGAGACCCAGTACTTC.

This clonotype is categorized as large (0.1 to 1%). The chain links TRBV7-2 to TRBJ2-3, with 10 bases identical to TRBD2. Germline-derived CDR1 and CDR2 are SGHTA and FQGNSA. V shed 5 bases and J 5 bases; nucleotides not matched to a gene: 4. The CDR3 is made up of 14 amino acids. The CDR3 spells CASSRGLAEDTQYF. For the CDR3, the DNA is TGTGCCAGCAGCAGAGGACTAGCGGAAGATACGCAGTATTTT.

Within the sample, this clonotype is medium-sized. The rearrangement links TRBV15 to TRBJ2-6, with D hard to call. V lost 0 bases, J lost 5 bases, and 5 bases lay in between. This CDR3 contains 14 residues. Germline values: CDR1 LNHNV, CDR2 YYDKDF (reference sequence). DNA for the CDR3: TGTGCCACCAGCAGAGAGCGTAGGGCCAACGTCCTGACTTTC. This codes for CATSRERRANVLTF.

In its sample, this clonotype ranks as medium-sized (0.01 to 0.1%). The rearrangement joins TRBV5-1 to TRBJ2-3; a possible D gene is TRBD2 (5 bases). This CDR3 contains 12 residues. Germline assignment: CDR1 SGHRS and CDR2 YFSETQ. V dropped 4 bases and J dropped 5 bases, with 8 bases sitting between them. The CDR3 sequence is CASSREGDTQYF. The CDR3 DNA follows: TGCGCCAGCAGCCGAGAGGGAGATACGCAGTATTTT.

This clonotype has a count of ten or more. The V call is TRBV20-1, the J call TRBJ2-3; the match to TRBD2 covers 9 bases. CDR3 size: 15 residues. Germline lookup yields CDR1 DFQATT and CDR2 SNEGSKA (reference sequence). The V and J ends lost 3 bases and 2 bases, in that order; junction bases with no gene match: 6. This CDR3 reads CSASSLAGATDTQYF. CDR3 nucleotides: TGCAGTGCTAGTTCACTAGCGGGCGCCACAGATACGCAGTATTTT.

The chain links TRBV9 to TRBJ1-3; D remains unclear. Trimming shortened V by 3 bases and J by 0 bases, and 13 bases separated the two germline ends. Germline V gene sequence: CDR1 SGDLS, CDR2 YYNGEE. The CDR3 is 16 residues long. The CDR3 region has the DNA TGTGCCAGCAGCGGACCCCTCGGGAGCTCTGGAAACACCATATATTTT. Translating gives CASSGPLGSSGNTIYF.

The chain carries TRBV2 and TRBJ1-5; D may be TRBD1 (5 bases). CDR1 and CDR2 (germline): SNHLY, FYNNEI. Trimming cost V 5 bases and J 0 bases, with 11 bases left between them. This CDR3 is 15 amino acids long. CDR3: CASSLGDFSNQPQHF. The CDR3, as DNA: TGTGCCAGCAGTTTGGGGGACTTTAGCAATCAGCCCCAGCATTTT.

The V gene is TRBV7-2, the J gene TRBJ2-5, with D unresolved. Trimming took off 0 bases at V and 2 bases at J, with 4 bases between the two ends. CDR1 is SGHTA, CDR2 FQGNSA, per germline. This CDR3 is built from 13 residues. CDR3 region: CASSLAHQETQYF. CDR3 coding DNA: TGTGCCAGCAGCTTAGCGCATCAAGAGACCCAGTACTTC.

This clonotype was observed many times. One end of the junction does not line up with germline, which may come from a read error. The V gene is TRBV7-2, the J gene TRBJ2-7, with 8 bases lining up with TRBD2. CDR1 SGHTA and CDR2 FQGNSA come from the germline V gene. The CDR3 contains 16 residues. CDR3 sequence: CASRLGGGLAGFEQYF. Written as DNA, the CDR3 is TGTGCCAGCAGATTAGGGGGAGGGTTAGCGGGGTTCGAGCAGTACTTC.